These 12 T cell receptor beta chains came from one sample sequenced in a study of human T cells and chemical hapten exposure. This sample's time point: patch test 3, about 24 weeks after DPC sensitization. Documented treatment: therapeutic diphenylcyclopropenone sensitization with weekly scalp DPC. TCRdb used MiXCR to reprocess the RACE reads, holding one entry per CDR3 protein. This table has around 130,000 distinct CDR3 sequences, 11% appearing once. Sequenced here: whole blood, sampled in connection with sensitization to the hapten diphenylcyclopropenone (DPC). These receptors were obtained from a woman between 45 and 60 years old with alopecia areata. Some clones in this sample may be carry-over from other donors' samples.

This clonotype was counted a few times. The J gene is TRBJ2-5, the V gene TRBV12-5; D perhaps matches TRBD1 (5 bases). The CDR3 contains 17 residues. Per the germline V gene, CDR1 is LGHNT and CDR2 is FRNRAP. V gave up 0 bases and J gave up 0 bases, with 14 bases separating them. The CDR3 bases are TGTGCTAGTGGTTTGGTACGTCTTTCGACAGACCAAGAGACCCAGTACTTC. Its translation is CASGLVRLSTDQETQYF.

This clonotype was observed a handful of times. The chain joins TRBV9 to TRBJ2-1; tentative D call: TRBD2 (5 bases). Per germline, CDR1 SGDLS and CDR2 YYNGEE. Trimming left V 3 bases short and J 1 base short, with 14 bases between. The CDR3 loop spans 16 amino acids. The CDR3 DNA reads TGTGCCAGCAGCGCGTATATTGGCGGGTCCTACAATGAGCAGTTCTTC. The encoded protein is CASSAYIGGSYNEQFF.

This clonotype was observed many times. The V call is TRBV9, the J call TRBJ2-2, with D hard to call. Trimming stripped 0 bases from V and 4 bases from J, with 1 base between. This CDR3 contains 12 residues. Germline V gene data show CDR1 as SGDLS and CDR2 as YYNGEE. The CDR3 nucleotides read TGTGCCAGCAGCGTAGCCACCGGGGAGCTGTTTTTT. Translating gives CASSVATGELFF.

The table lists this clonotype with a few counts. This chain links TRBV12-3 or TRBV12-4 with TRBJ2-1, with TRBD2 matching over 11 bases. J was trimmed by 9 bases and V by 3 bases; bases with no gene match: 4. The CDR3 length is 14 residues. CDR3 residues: CASSFSGRAGEQFF. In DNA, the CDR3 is TGTGCCAGCAGTTTTAGCGGGAGGGCCGGTGAGCAGTTCTTC.

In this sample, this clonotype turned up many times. The CDR3 DNA sequence: TGTGCCAGCAGTGCGGAGCAGTACGAGCAGTACTTC. This encodes CASSAEQYEQYF. The rearrangement uses TRBV2 and TRBJ2-7; D gene uncertain. V shed 4 bases and J shed 4 bases, with 8 bases lying between them. The CDR3 runs 12 residues. Per germline, CDR1 SNHLY and CDR2 FYNNEI.

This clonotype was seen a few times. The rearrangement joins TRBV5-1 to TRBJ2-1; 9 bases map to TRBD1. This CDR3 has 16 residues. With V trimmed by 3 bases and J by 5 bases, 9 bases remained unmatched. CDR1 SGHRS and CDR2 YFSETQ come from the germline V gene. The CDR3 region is CASSSGTGFGHNEQFF. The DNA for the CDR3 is TGCGCCAGCAGCTCCGGGACAGGGTTCGGCCACAATGAGCAGTTCTTC.

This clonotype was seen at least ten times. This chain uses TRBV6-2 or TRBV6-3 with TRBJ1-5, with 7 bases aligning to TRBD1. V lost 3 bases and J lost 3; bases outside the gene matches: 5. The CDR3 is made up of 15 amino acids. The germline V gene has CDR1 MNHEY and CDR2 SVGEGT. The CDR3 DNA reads TGTGCCAGCAGTTATAAGGGGGCATACAATCAGCCCCAGCATTTT. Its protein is CASSYKGAYNQPQHF.

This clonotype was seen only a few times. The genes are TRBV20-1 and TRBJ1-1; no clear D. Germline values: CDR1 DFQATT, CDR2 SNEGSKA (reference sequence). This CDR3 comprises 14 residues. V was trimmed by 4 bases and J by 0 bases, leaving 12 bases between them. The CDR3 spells CSATRTPMNTEAFF. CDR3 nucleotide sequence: TGCAGTGCTACTAGGACCCCGATGAACACTGAAGCTTTCTTT.

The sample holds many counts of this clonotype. The CDR3 reads CASSTIAGGLSGANVLTF. The CDR3 nucleotides read TGTGCCAGCAGCACCATAGCGGGGGGTCTTTCTGGGGCCAACGTCCTGACTTTC. The rearrangement joins TRBV5-4 to TRBJ2-6; 10 bases align to TRBD2. Unmatched junction bases numbered 8, after V lost 4 bases and J lost 1 base. The CDR3 extends over 18 amino acids. Germline values: CDR1 SGHNT, CDR2 YYREEE (reference sequence).

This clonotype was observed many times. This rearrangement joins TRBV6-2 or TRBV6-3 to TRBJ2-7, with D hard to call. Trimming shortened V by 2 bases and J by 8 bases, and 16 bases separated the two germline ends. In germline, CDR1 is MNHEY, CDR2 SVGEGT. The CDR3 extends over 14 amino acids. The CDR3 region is CASSYGVGPTKQYF. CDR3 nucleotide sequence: TGTGCCAGCAGTTACGGGGTAGGACCTACGAAGCAGTACTTC.

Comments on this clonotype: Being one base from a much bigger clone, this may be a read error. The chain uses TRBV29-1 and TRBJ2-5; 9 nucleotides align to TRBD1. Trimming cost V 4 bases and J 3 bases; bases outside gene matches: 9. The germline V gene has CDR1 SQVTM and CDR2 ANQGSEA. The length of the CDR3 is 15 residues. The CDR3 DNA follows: TGCAGCGTTGGAGATCTGGGACAGGGTAAAGAGACCCAGTACTTC. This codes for CSVGDLGQGKETQYF.

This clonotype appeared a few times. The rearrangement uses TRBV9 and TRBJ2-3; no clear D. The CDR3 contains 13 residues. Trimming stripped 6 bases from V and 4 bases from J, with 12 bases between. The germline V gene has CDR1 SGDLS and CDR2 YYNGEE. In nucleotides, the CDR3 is TGTGCCAGCAACCGTGGAGCGTCAGATACGCAGTATTTT. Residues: CASNRGASDTQYF.